Listed below are T cell receptor beta chains from one sample, sequenced in a study of Graves' ophthalmopathy and Graves' hyperthyroidism. TCRdb itself ran the multiplex PCR reads through MiXCR, one entry per CDR3 protein. The data show 740,000 or so distinct CDR3 sequences, with roughly 40% seen just once and 40% to 55% held by the top ten. Source material: peripheral blood. All receptors derive from an adult man with Graves' ophthalmopathy. Each CDR3 is given with its conserved first and last residue.

j_call v_call cdr3_aa
TRBJ2-7 TRBV29-1 CSVEGTSGLSSYEQYF
TRBJ1-5 TRBV12-3/TRBV12-4 CASSFWDQPQHF
TRBJ2-7 TRBV20-1 CSAGGRGSSYEQYF
TRBJ1-1 TRBV7-9 CASSLQRQMNTEAFF
TRBJ2-2 TRBV11-1 CASRQLAGLTSTGELFF
TRBJ2-6 TRBV5-5 CASSFFRAGANVLTF
TRBJ2-7 TRBV24-1 CASSRRTSGVSSYEQYF
TRBJ1-4 TRBV2 CASRWDRSTNEKLFF
TRBJ2-5 TRBV7-9 CASSLVALEVETQYF
TRBJ2-5 TRBV7-9 CASRSGARETQYF
TRBJ2-5 TRBV29-1 CSVVKGPETQYF
TRBJ1-4 TRBV7-2 CASSLDAGSEKLFF
TRBJ1-4 TRBV13 CASSRYGTGVAEKLFF
TRBJ2-2 TRBV5-8 CASSGGLAGDSGELFF
TRBJ2-5 TRBV11-2 CASSFVMETQYF
TRBJ1-6 TRBV29-1 CSVGIRGRGYNSPLHF
TRBJ2-7 TRBV24-1 CATTLPTFSYEQYF
TRBJ2-7 TRBV20-1 CSARRPQGSGDEQYF
TRBJ1-6 TRBV14 CASSQRTGGAVYNSPLHF
TRBJ1-2 TRBV11-1 CASSHGQGAYGYTF
TRBJ2-7 TRBV7-2 CASSPGEISYEQYF
TRBJ2-2 TRBV10-3 CAITRGGNTGELFF
TRBJ1-6 TRBV10-2 CASSESTGGNSPLHF
TRBJ1-2 TRBV7-9 CASSLVGGDYGYTF
TRBJ1-6 TRBV24-1 CASSPPAGNPYNSPLHF
TRBJ2-2 TRBV14 CASSRTGGRFTGELFF
TRBJ1-2 TRBV7-9 CASSQGTGVQGYTF
TRBJ2-5 TRBV7-9 CASSQDLGWEETQYF
TRBJ2-7 TRBV7-9 CASSQGASRYEQYF
TRBJ2-5 TRBV15 CATSRDLLLETQYF
TRBJ1-2 TRBV5-6 CASSGTGYGYTF
TRBJ1-5 TRBV20-1 CSATGQLDQPQHF
TRBJ1-6 TRBV25-1 CASSLLGSNSPLHF
TRBJ2-2 TRBV2 CASSDPPGLEELFF
TRBJ2-7 TRBV20-1 CSAKFAGGTYEQYF
TRBJ1-1 TRBV6-5 CASSQTRTGFGFF
TRBJ1-2 TRBV3-1 CASSQDPGTYGYTF